The 11 T cell receptor beta chains below come from one sample, sequenced in a study of graft-versus-host responses after intestinal transplantation. Clones were sequenced by immunoSEQ multiplex PCR, and TCRdb holds only the in-frame ones, with some missing. The profile shows some 95,000 clones, around nine tenths of them singletons. Their specific antigens are unknown. The sample consisted of unstimulated CD8+ T cells sorted from spleen or lymph node cells, taken before intestinal transplant. Every receptor here comes from a human donor who received an intestinal transplant.

In its sample, this clone was seen once. The chain carries TRBV7-8 and TRBJ2-3; tentative D call: TRBD1 (8 bases). The CDR3 totals 16 residues. The germline gives CDR1 SGHVS, CDR2 FQNEAQ. V was shortened by 0 bases and J by 5 bases, with 15 bases between the two germline ends. The CDR3 DNA reads as TGTGCCAGCAGCTTAGCGCTGGACAGGGAGGGAGATACGCAGTATTTT. Translating gives CASSLALDREGDTQYF.

The J gene is TRBJ1-2, the V gene TRBV4-1; 10 positions agree with TRBD1. Looked up from germline, CDR1 is MGHRA and CDR2 is YSYEKL. This CDR3 spans 18 amino acids. Trimming cost V 3 bases and J 6 bases; bases outside gene matches: 16. This CDR3 reads CASSHLSTGGLIGDGYTF. The CDR3 DNA is TGCGCCAGCAGCCACTTATCGACAGGGGGCCTTATAGGGGATGGCTACACCTTC.

V is TRBV4-3 and J is TRBJ1-2; TRBD1 matches 9 bases. CDR1 LGHNA and CDR2 YSLEER come from the germline V gene. Losses at the gene ends were 0 bases for V and 4 bases for J; bases not matched to a gene: 0. This CDR3 is 14 amino acids long. CDR3 residues: CASSQEGQGYGYTF. CDR3 coding DNA: TGCGCCAGCAGCCAAGAGGGACAGGGCTATGGCTACACCTTC.

The gene calls are TRBV28 and TRBJ2-1; D is perhaps TRBD1 (5 bases). Looked up from germline, CDR1 is MDHEN and CDR2 is SYDVKM. Trimming removed 5 bases from V and 4 bases from J, with 9 bases in between. The CDR3 loop spans 13 amino acids. The CDR3 here is CASSPDSYNEQFF. CDR3 nucleotide sequence: TGTGCCAGCAGTCCCGACAGTTACAATGAGCAGTTCTTC.

V gene TRBV19 combines with J gene TRBJ2-1; tentatively, D is TRBD2 (6 bases). The CDR3 covers 14 residues. Germline CDR1 reads LNHDA; CDR2 reads SQIVND (reference sequence). The germline V and J ends were trimmed by 2 bases and 7 bases, with 12 bases remaining between them. The CDR3 nucleotides are TGTGCCAGTAGTATAAGGCTAGCGACGAATGAGCAGTTCTTC. Protein product: CASSIRLATNEQFF. The entire variable domain, with the rest obtained from reference TRBV19 and TRBJ2-1, is as follows: DGGITQSPKYLFRKEGQNVTLSCEQNLNHDAMYWYRQDPGQGLRLIYYSQIVNDFQKGDIAEGYSVSREKKESFPLTVTSAQKNPTAFYLCASSIRLATNEQFFGPGTRLTVL.

The chain employs TRBV28 and TRBJ2-5; tentatively, D is TRBD2 (7 bases). The germline V gene has CDR1 MDHEN and CDR2 SYDVKM. This CDR3 contains 13 residues. V was pared by 5 bases and J by 5 bases, with 12 bases between. CDR3 coding DNA: TGTGCCAGCAGTGAGGGGGGGCAGGAGACCCAGTACTTC. This gives the protein CASSEGGQETQYF.

This clone was counted once. The chain combines TRBV30 with TRBJ1-2; 8 bases match TRBD1. The germline V gene encodes CDR1 GTSNPN and CDR2 SVGIG (reference sequence). The CDR3 sequence is 13 residues long. V lost 0 bases, J lost 4 bases, and 1 base stayed unmatched. The CDR3 DNA reads TGTGCCTGGAGTGTGGGGACAGGCTATGGCTACACCTTC. It yields the protein CAWSVGTGYGYTF. Variable domain in full (rest from reference TRBV30 and TRBJ1-2): SQTIHQWPATLVQPVGSPLSLECTVEGTSNPNLYWYRQAAGRGLQLLFYSVGIGQISSEVPQNLSASRPQDRQFILSSKKLLLSDSGFYLCAWSVGTGYGYTFGSGTRLTVV.

The chain employs TRBV5-1 and TRBJ2-5; 11 bases are a match to TRBD2. The CDR3 length is 15 residues. Trimming took 0 bases from V and 5 from J; bases not matched to a gene: 3. Looked up from germline, CDR1 is SGHRS and CDR2 is YFSETQ. The CDR3, as DNA: TGCGCCAGCAGCTTGGTTCCTAGCGGGGGGGAGACCCAGTACTTC. This sequence encodes CASSLVPSGGETQYF.

This clone has just a few counts. This sequence joins TRBV10-1 and TRBJ2-3, with 8 bases identical to TRBD2. The CDR3 is 16 residues long. The J segment lost 5 bases and the V segment lost 6 bases, leaving 13 bases of the junction unmatched. The germline gives CDR1 WNHNN, CDR2 SYGVQD (reference sequence). The CDR3 sequence: CASRSGRAASGDTQYF. The CDR3 DNA is TGCGCCAGCAGGTCCGGGAGGGCCGCTTCTGGAGATACGCAGTATTTT.

V usage is TRBV10-2 and J usage is TRBJ2-1, with D perhaps matching TRBD2 (5 bases). Trimming cost V 4 bases and J 7 bases, with 14 bases left between them. Per the germline V gene, CDR1 is WSHSY and CDR2 is SAAADI. This CDR3 is 14 amino acids long. CDR3 DNA: TGCGCCAGCAGTGGGTGGGCTAGCAAAAATGAGCAGTTCTTC. Protein: CASSGWASKNEQFF.

This chain uses TRBV7-9 with TRBJ1-2; no clear D. The germline gives CDR1 SEHNR, CDR2 FQNEAQ (reference sequence). The CDR3 length is 13 residues. V was pared by 5 bases and J by 1 base, with 8 bases between. The CDR3 reads CASSHGNNYGYTF. The CDR3 bases are TGTGCCAGCAGCCACGGTAATAACTATGGCTACACCTTC.